The 10 T cell receptor beta chains below all came from one sample that was sequenced in a study of blood T cell repertoires in COVID-19. This table comes from immunoSEQ multiplex PCR, and its TCRdb copy is limited to in-frame clones, with some not included. The sample lists 60,000 to 85,000 clones; nearly 90% were seen once. Sequences were obtained from peripheral blood. Receptor source: a woman aged 45 to 65 with active COVID-19.

This clone has only one observation. One end of the junction fails to match germline, which may point to a read error. This chain links TRBV25-1 with TRBJ1-1; 7 nucleotides line up with TRBD1. The germline V gene encodes CDR1 MGHDK and CDR2 SYGVNS. This CDR3 has 17 residues. The CDR3 protein is CANSEYPPTGSTTEAFF. The CDR3 coding sequence is TGTGCCAACAGTGAATATCCCCCGACAGGGTCAACCACTGAAGCTTTCTTT.

The V call is TRBV19, the J call TRBJ1-5; TRBD1 matches 8 bases. Germline values: CDR1 LNHDA, CDR2 SQIVND (reference sequence). CDR3 length equals 15 residues. J was trimmed by 4 bases and V by 4 bases; bases with no gene match: 6. The chain's CDR3 is CASSSLDRVNQPQHF. As DNA, the CDR3 is TGTGCCAGTAGTAGTCTGGACAGGGTGAATCAGCCCCAGCATTTT. Filled out from reference TRBV19 and TRBJ1-5, the complete variable domain reads DGGITQSPKYLFRKEGQNVTLSCEQNLNHDAMYWYRQDPGQGLRLIYYSQIVNDFQKGDIAEGYSVSREKKESFPLTVTSAQKNPTAFYLCASSSLDRVNQPQHFGDGTRLSIL.

The chain has TRBV20-1 and TRBJ2-2; 9 bases map to TRBD2. From germline, CDR1 is DFQATT and CDR2 SNEGSKA (reference sequence). The J segment lost 1 base and the V segment lost 3 bases, leaving 6 bases of the junction unmatched. The CDR3 extends over 16 amino acids. Written as DNA, the CDR3 is TGCAGTGCTAGTGAGGCGGGAGGGGTGAACACCGGGGAGCTGTTTTTT. This translates into CSASEAGGVNTGELFF.

The chain employs TRBV29-1 and TRBJ2-3; D possibly corresponds to TRBD1 (6 bases). Germline values: CDR1 SQVTM, CDR2 ANQGSEA. Between the trimmed V and J ends, which lost 7 bases and 2 bases, there was a span of 13 bases. This CDR3 is 13 amino acids long. CDR3 coding DNA: TGCAGCGCCCCACAGGGATCCACAGATACGCAGTATTTT. Its translation is CSAPQGSTDTQYF.

The chain carries TRBV7-8 and TRBJ2-1; 14 bases agree with TRBD2. The junction had 2 bases not matched to a gene; V was cut back by 4 bases and J by 6 bases. In germline, CDR1 is SGHVS, CDR2 FQNEAQ. The length of the CDR3 is 15 residues. The CDR3 protein is CASSSGLAGVNEQFF. In DNA, the CDR3 is TGTGCCAGCAGCTCGGGACTAGCGGGGGTCAATGAGCAGTTCTTC.

V gene TRBV29-1 combines with J gene TRBJ1-1; D may be TRBD1 (6 bases). The CDR3 consists of 12 residues. Germline V gives CDR1 SQVTM, CDR2 ANQGSEA. Trimming left V 6 bases short and J 1 base short, with 9 bases between. The CDR3 region has the DNA TGCAGCGTCCACAGGGAGAACACTGAAGCTTTCTTT. It translates to CSVHRENTEAFF.

The V gene is TRBV9, the J gene TRBJ2-3; 8 bases align to TRBD2. This CDR3 has 15 residues. Trimming took 3 bases from V and 4 from J; bases not matched to a gene: 7. The germline gives CDR1 SGDLS, CDR2 YYNGEE. Here the CDR3 reads CASSEKSGRPDTQYF. CDR3 nucleotide sequence: TGTGCCAGCAGCGAGAAAAGCGGGAGACCAGATACGCAGTATTTT.

This rearrangement joins TRBV5-1 to TRBJ1-1; D might be TRBD1 (6 bases). V was pared by 2 bases and J by 0 bases, with 20 bases between. Germline-derived CDR1 and CDR2 are SGHRS and YFSETQ. This CDR3 is 18 amino acids long. The CDR3 region has the DNA TGCGCCAGCAGCTTCGTCCGCTTAGGGGGTACAATGAACACTGAAGCTTTCTTT. This gives the protein CASSFVRLGGTMNTEAFF.

V is TRBV5-1 and J is TRBJ2-1; 9 positions agree with TRBD2. The V and J ends lost 0 bases and 7 bases, in that order; junction bases with no gene match: 5. Germline lookup yields CDR1 SGHRS and CDR2 YFSETQ. This CDR3 spans 15 amino acids. The CDR3 nucleotides are TGCGCCAGCAGCTTGGTCGAGCGGGAGGAAAATGAGCAGTTCTTC. Translating it yields CASSLVEREENEQFF.

The chain uses TRBV7-2 and TRBJ2-1; 7 bases align to TRBD2. The J segment lost 2 bases and the V segment lost 1 base, leaving 2 bases of the junction unmatched. This CDR3 spans 15 amino acids. Germline CDR1 is SGHTA and CDR2 is FQGNSA. The CDR3 loop is CASSLVGTTYNEQFF. The DNA of the CDR3 is TGTGCCAGCAGCTTAGTCGGGACTACCTACAATGAGCAGTTCTTC.